This paragraph reports one T cell receptor (beta chain). These data are taken from a study of cytomegalovirus exposure and HLA in healthy donors. In germline, CDR1 is SGDLS, CDR2 YYNGEE. The CDR3 is 12 amino acids. J was trimmed by 8 bases and V by 3 bases; bases with no gene match: 4. The PCR had 60 Vbeta and 13 Jbeta primers. Sequencing used immunoSEQ multiplex PCR; TCRdb keeps in-frame clones, though not all of them. The table records about 100,000 clones, 76% of them present only once. The receptor was isolated from a woman aged 45-65 years in good health and CMV-seropositive. The chain uses TRBV9 and TRBJ1-1; 7 bases align to TRBD1. Sequenced sample: PBMCs. The DNA for the CDR3 is TGTGCCAGCAGCGGGGGGACAGACGAAGCTTTCTTT. Residues: CASSGGTDEAFF.